The TCR beta chain described here comes from a study of shared T cell receptors in the human thymus. CDR3 size: 11 residues. Trimming stripped 5 bases from V and 7 bases from J, with 7 bases between. Per germline, CDR1 MGHDK and CDR2 SYGVNS. This table comes from immunoSEQ multiplex PCR, and its TCRdb copy is limited to in-frame clones, with some not included. Of about 660,000 clones in the sample, roughly 88% were seen once. This clone was recorded only once. These data are also associated with another study on human thymus T cells. Per that study: Thymic material originated from resections removed in the course of corrective heart surgery. Gene usage for V and J segments appeared biased in thymic and blood repertoires.

The sequence came from a boy in the first two years of life with a congenital heart defect. This chain uses TRBV25-1 with TRBJ2-3; no clear D. Sequencing was performed on thymocytes. The CDR3 nucleotides read TGTGCCAGCAGTAAGCGACATACGCAGTATTTT. Residues: CASSKRHTQYF. Combining the CDR3 with reference TRBV25-1 and TRBJ2-3 gives the whole variable domain EADIYQTPRYLVIGTGKKITLECSQTMGHDKMYWYQQDPGMELHLIHYSYGVNSTEKGDLSSESTVSRIRTEHFPLTLESARPSHTSQYLCASSKRHTQYFGPGTRLTVL.